This is a list of T cell receptor beta chains from one sample in a study of control samples from healthy donors and cancer patients. Generated by immunoSEQ multiplex PCR, the TCRdb table keeps only in-frame clones and is missing some. The profile shows about 28,000 clones, 75% to 95% of them singletons. The sequenced sample consisted of PBMCs. These receptors all come from a man aged 45-65 years with lung cancer. Both conserved end residues are part of each CDR3. Each record gives: clone size, J gene, V gene, D gene, CDR3 DNA, CDR3 protein. A D gene is named only where the DNA matches it firmly. The size field is filled for only some rows; it gives once, few, many or a size class.

clone size: .
J gene: TRBJ1-1
V gene: TRBV7-9
D gene: TRBD1
CDR3 DNA: TGTGCCAGCAGAAGGGGGGACAGGGGAGAAGGGACTGAAGCTTTCTTT
CDR3 protein: CASRRGDRGEGTEAFF

clone size: .
J gene: TRBJ1-1
V gene: TRBV19
D gene: .
CDR3 DNA: TGTGCCAGTAGCCTGGGGAGGGGGAACACTGAAGCTTTCTTT
CDR3 protein: CASSLGRGNTEAFF

clone size: .
J gene: TRBJ2-2
V gene: TRBV6-1
D gene: TRBD1
CDR3 DNA: TGTGCCAGCAGTGAAATTTTAAGGACAGGGGACACCGGGGAGCTGTTTTTT
CDR3 protein: CASSEILRTGDTGELFF

clone size: .
J gene: TRBJ1-6
V gene: TRBV6-2/TRBV6-3
D gene: .
CDR3 DNA: TGTGCCAGCAGTTACGACGGGAATTCACCCCTCCACTTT
CDR3 protein: CASSYDGNSPLHF

clone size: few
J gene: TRBJ2-5
V gene: TRBV19
D gene: TRBD1
CDR3 DNA: TGTGCCAGTAGTCCCGGGACAGGCGGGGCCCAGTACTTC
CDR3 protein: CASSPGTGGAQYF

clone size: .
J gene: TRBJ2-2
V gene: TRBV5-1
D gene: .
CDR3 DNA: TGCGCCAGCAGCCCCCCAGGCAGCGCTAACACCGGGGAGCTGTTTTTT
CDR3 protein: CASSPPGSANTGELFF

clone size: .
J gene: TRBJ2-2
V gene: TRBV5-1
D gene: TRBD1
CDR3 DNA: TGCGCCAGCAGCTCGAACAGGGGGAACGGCGGGGAGCTGTTTTTT
CDR3 protein: CASSSNRGNGGELFF

clone size: .
J gene: TRBJ2-7
V gene: TRBV12-3/TRBV12-4
D gene: .
CDR3 DNA: TGTGCCAGCAGTTTACGGACGCCCTACGAGCAGTACTTC
CDR3 protein: CASSLRTPYEQYF

clone size: .
J gene: TRBJ1-1
V gene: TRBV3-1/TRBV3-2
D gene: .
CDR3 DNA: TGTGCCAGCAGGTTAGGAGCGAAAGCTTTCTTT
CDR3 protein: CASRLGAKAFF

clone size: .
J gene: TRBJ1-2
V gene: TRBV19
D gene: TRBD1
CDR3 DNA: TGTGCCAGTACCACCCGGACAGGGAACTATGGCTACACCTTC
CDR3 protein: CASTTRTGNYGYTF

clone size: .
J gene: TRBJ1-4
V gene: TRBV10-3
D gene: .
CDR3 DNA: TGTGCCATCAGTGAGTCTGGACAGAAGAATGAAAAACTGTTTTTT
CDR3 protein: CAISESGQKNEKLFF

clone size: .
J gene: TRBJ2-1
V gene: TRBV12-5
D gene: TRBD1
CDR3 DNA: TGTGCTAGTGGTTTGTCCGGGACAGGGCTAGATGAGCAGTTCTTC
CDR3 protein: CASGLSGTGLDEQFF

clone size: .
J gene: TRBJ1-1
V gene: TRBV24-1
D gene: .
CDR3 DNA: TGTGCCACCAGTGATTTCAATTCAGGGAGCAGAGCTTTCTTT
CDR3 protein: CATSDFNSGSRAFF

clone size: .
J gene: TRBJ1-2
V gene: TRBV5-6
D gene: TRBD1
CDR3 DNA: TGTGCCAGCAGCTGGGGACAGGGAGGGAACTATGGCTACACCTTC
CDR3 protein: CASSWGQGGNYGYTF

clone size: .
J gene: TRBJ1-2
V gene: TRBV5-4
D gene: .
CDR3 DNA: TGTGCCAGCAGCTTTCACGGCTATGGCTACACCTTC
CDR3 protein: CASSFHGYGYTF

clone size: .
J gene: TRBJ1-2
V gene: TRBV2
D gene: .
CDR3 DNA: TGTGCCAGCATCTTGACAGCCAGCTATGGCTACACCTTC
CDR3 protein: CASILTASYGYTF

clone size: .
J gene: TRBJ1-1
V gene: TRBV9
D gene: .
CDR3 DNA: TGTGCCAGCAGCCCTAACACTTACGACACGAACACTGAAGCTTTCTTT
CDR3 protein: CASSPNTYDTNTEAFF

clone size: .
J gene: TRBJ1-2
V gene: TRBV21-1
D gene: .
CDR3 DNA: TGTGCCAGCCGTAGACGGCAGAACTATGGCTACACCTTC
CDR3 protein: CASRRRQNYGYTF

clone size: .
J gene: TRBJ1-4
V gene: TRBV30
D gene: .
CDR3 DNA: TGTGCCTGGAGTAACACGGACGTGGCCGAAAAACTGTTTTTT
CDR3 protein: CAWSNTDVAEKLFF

clone size: .
J gene: TRBJ1-2
V gene: TRBV2
D gene: .
CDR3 DNA: TGTGCCAGCAGTTTACAGGGAAACTATGGCTACACCTTC
CDR3 protein: CASSLQGNYGYTF

clone size: .
J gene: TRBJ2-1
V gene: TRBV27
D gene: TRBD1
CDR3 DNA: TGTGCCAGCAGTCGTACACAGGGGCGCCAGTTCTTC
CDR3 protein: CASSRTQGRQFF

clone size: .
J gene: TRBJ2-1
V gene: TRBV24-1
D gene: .
CDR3 DNA: TGTGCCACCAGTGATTTTTGGAGGGACAATGAGCAGTTCTTC
CDR3 protein: CATSDFWRDNEQFF

clone size: once
J gene: TRBJ1-1
V gene: TRBV10-3
D gene: .
CDR3 DNA: TGTGCCGGCCGTGGGGGATGGCACACTGAAGCTTTCTTT
CDR3 protein: CAGRGGWHTEAFF

clone size: .
J gene: TRBJ1-1
V gene: TRBV10-3
D gene: .
CDR3 DNA: TGTGCCATCAGGGACCCAGGGCGGGACACTGAAGCTTTCTTT
CDR3 protein: CAIRDPGRDTEAFF

clone size: once
J gene: TRBJ2-2
V gene: TRBV5-4
D gene: .
CDR3 DNA: TGTGCCAGCAGCAGCTTACAGGGAAACACGCCCGGGGAGCTGTTTTTT
CDR3 protein: CASSSLQGNTPGELFF

clone size: .
J gene: TRBJ1-4
V gene: TRBV12-3/TRBV12-4
D gene: .
CDR3 DNA: TGTGCCATCTCCAGGGTTAGGGGAGAAAAACTGTTTTTT
CDR3 protein: CAISRVRGEKLFF

clone size: .
J gene: TRBJ2-5
V gene: TRBV12-5
D gene: .
CDR3 DNA: TGTGCTAGTGGGCGTGGGGGTGAAGAGACCCAGTACTTC
CDR3 protein: CASGRGGEETQYF

clone size: .
J gene: TRBJ1-1
V gene: TRBV9
D gene: TRBD1
CDR3 DNA: TGTGCCAGCAGCCCCCGGGACAGGGTAGCTGAAGCTTTCTTT
CDR3 protein: CASSPRDRVAEAFF

clone size: .
J gene: TRBJ1-5
V gene: TRBV19
D gene: .
CDR3 DNA: TGTGCCAGTAGTCCGGGCTCCTCGGGGGAGCAGCCCCAGCATTTT
CDR3 protein: CASSPGSSGEQPQHF

clone size: once
J gene: TRBJ2-7
V gene: TRBV5-1
D gene: TRBD2
CDR3 DNA: TGCGCCAGCAGCCAGGGACTAGCGGGGTCCTACGAGCAGTACTTC
CDR3 protein: CASSQGLAGSYEQYF

clone size: .
J gene: TRBJ2-7
V gene: TRBV7-9
D gene: .
CDR3 DNA: TGTGCCAGCAGCTTCTCGGCGGGATCCTACGAGCAGTACTTC
CDR3 protein: CASSFSAGSYEQYF

clone size: .
J gene: TRBJ2-1
V gene: TRBV12-5
D gene: .
CDR3 DNA: TGTGCTAGTGGCCCTCGTGGGCGGAGCTCCTACAATGAGCAGTTCTTC
CDR3 protein: CASGPRGRSSYNEQFF

clone size: .
J gene: TRBJ2-5
V gene: TRBV12-3/TRBV12-4
D gene: .
CDR3 DNA: TGTGCCAGCAGTCTAGACAGGACCCAGTACTTC
CDR3 protein: CASSLDRTQYF

clone size: .
J gene: TRBJ2-2
V gene: TRBV13
D gene: .
CDR3 DNA: TGTGCCAGCCGCTTGGGGGCCGGGGAGCTGTTTTTT
CDR3 protein: CASRLGAGELFF

clone size: .
J gene: TRBJ1-4
V gene: TRBV5-1
D gene: TRBD1
CDR3 DNA: TGCGCCAGCAGCCCTTTTACAGGGGCGTCTAATGAAAAACTGTTTTTT
CDR3 protein: CASSPFTGASNEKLFF

clone size: .
J gene: TRBJ1-6
V gene: TRBV7-8
D gene: .
CDR3 DNA: TGTGCCAGCAGCTTACAGGGCGACTCACCCCTCCACTTT
CDR3 protein: CASSLQGDSPLHF

clone size: .
J gene: TRBJ1-1
V gene: TRBV6-2/TRBV6-3
D gene: TRBD1
CDR3 DNA: TGTGCCACCACCCCAACAGGGGTAAACACTGAAGCTTTCTTT
CDR3 protein: CATTPTGVNTEAFF

clone size: .
J gene: TRBJ2-5
V gene: TRBV7-9
D gene: .
CDR3 DNA: TGTGCCAGCAGCTCAATTCGCGGCAGGGTACAGGAGACCCAGTACTTC
CDR3 protein: CASSSIRGRVQETQYF

clone size: .
J gene: TRBJ2-2
V gene: TRBV12-3/TRBV12-4
D gene: .
CDR3 DNA: TGTGCCAGCGTACGTGGCACCGGGGAGCTGTTTTTT
CDR3 protein: CASVRGTGELFF

clone size: .
J gene: TRBJ1-6
V gene: TRBV9
D gene: TRBD1
CDR3 DNA: TGTGCCAGCAGCGTAGCTTGGCAGGGGGGAGATTCACCCCTCCACTTT
CDR3 protein: CASSVAWQGGDSPLHF

clone size: .
J gene: TRBJ2-3
V gene: TRBV4-3
D gene: .
CDR3 DNA: TGCGCCAGCAGCCAAGAGTGGCGGGGGCGCTTCACAGATACGCAGTATTTT
CDR3 protein: CASSQEWRGRFTDTQYF

clone size: once
J gene: TRBJ1-6
V gene: TRBV3-1/TRBV3-2
D gene: .
CDR3 DNA: TGTGCCAGCAGCCAAGAGGGCGGGAACAATTCATCCCTCCACTTT
CDR3 protein: CASSQEGGNNSSLHF

clone size: .
J gene: TRBJ2-1
V gene: TRBV19
D gene: .
CDR3 DNA: TGTGCCAGTAGCCCCGTTTGGCAGCACAATGAGCAGTTCTTC
CDR3 protein: CASSPVWQHNEQFF

clone size: .
J gene: TRBJ2-4
V gene: TRBV5-1
D gene: TRBD1
CDR3 DNA: TGCGCCAGCAGCCCTACCTTCTGGGACAGGAAAAACATTCAGTACTTC
CDR3 protein: CASSPTFWDRKNIQYF

clone size: .
J gene: TRBJ2-7
V gene: TRBV5-1
D gene: .
CDR3 DNA: TGCGCCAGCAGAACTACAGTCGCAAGCTCCTACGAGCAGTACTTC
CDR3 protein: CASRTTVASSYEQYF

clone size: .
J gene: TRBJ1-4
V gene: TRBV10-3
D gene: TRBD1
CDR3 DNA: TGTGCCATCAGTGAGTTCACGACAGGGGAGGCGGAAAAACTGTTTTTT
CDR3 protein: CAISEFTTGEAEKLFF

clone size: .
J gene: TRBJ2-7
V gene: TRBV2
D gene: .
CDR3 DNA: TGTGCCAGCAGGGCCCAGAGCTACGAGCAGTACTTC
CDR3 protein: CASRAQSYEQYF

clone size: .
J gene: TRBJ1-6
V gene: TRBV5-6
D gene: .
CDR3 DNA: TGTGCCAGCAACCGTGGTTCACAGTATCTCCACTTT
CDR3 protein: CASNRGSQYLHF

clone size: .
J gene: TRBJ2-1
V gene: TRBV5-1
D gene: .
CDR3 DNA: TGCGCCAGCAGCTTGATGGGACAAAACAATGAGCAGTTCTTC
CDR3 protein: CASSLMGQNNEQFF

clone size: .
J gene: TRBJ2-4
V gene: TRBV12-3/TRBV12-4
D gene: TRBD2
CDR3 DNA: TGTGCCAGCAGTTTTAGCGGGGAAGTCATTCAGTACTTC
CDR3 protein: CASSFSGEVIQYF

clone size: .
J gene: TRBJ1-1
V gene: TRBV7-9
D gene: .
CDR3 DNA: TGTGCCAGCAGCTTAGCGGGCAGGCTCACTGAAGCTTTCTTT
CDR3 protein: CASSLAGRLTEAFF

clone size: .
J gene: TRBJ2-7
V gene: TRBV5-4
D gene: TRBD1
CDR3 DNA: TGTGCCAGCAGCTCGCACAGGGGCGAGCAGTACTTC
CDR3 protein: CASSSHRGEQYF

clone size: .
J gene: TRBJ1-5
V gene: TRBV11-2
D gene: TRBD1
CDR3 DNA: TGTGCCAGCAGTGAAGGGGGCTATCAGCCCCAGCATTTT
CDR3 protein: CASSEGGYQPQHF